This T cell receptor beta chain appears in the sequencing data of a study of T-cell memory formation after mild COVID-19. Via MiXCR, TCRdb re-called the 5' RACE reads, giving one row per CDR3 protein. The table has about 250,000 distinct CDR3 sequences, over 15% seen once. Trimming cost V 0 bases and J 2 bases, with 10 bases left between them. Germline-derived CDR1 and CDR2 are MNHNY and SVGAGI (reference sequence). The CDR3 is made up of 15 amino acids. Sequenced input: PBMCs or a T cell subset sorted from them (not recorded which). The receptor was isolated from an adult woman who had mild COVID-19 (a few samples of this study predate the infection). Cell type and time point are not known. The V and J genes are TRBV6-6 and TRBJ1-2; D is unresolved. As DNA, the CDR3 is TGTGCCAGCAGTTACTCGAGTATTCCGAACTATGGCTACACCTTC. Translating gives CASSYSSIPNYGYTF.